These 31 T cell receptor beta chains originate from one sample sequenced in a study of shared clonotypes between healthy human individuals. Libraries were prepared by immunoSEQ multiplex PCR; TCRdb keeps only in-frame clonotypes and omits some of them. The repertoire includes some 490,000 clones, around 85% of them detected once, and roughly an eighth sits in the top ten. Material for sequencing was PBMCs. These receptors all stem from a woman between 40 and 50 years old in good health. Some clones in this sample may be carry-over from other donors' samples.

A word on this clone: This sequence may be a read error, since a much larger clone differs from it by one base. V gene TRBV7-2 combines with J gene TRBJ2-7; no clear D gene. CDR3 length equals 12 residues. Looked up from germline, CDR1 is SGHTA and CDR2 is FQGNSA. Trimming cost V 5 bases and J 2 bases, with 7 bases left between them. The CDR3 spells CASSPPTYEQYF. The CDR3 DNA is TGTGCCAGCAGCCCCCCCACCTACGAGCAGTACTTC.

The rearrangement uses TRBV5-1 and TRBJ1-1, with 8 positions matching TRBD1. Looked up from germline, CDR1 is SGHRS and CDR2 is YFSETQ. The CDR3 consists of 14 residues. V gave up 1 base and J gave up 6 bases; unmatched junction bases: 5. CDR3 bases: TGCGCCAGCAGCTTGCGGACAGGGTCCTCTGAAGCTTTCTTT. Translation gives CASSLRTGSSEAFF. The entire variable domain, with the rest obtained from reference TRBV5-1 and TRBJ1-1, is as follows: KAGVTQTPRYLIKTRGQQVTLSCSPISGHRSVSWYQQTPGQGLQFLFEYFSETQRNKGNFPGRFSGRQFSNSRSEMNVSTLELGDSALYLCASSLRTGSSEAFFGQGTRLTVV.

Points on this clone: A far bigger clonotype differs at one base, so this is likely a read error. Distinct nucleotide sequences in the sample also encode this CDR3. The CDR3 region has the DNA TGCGCCAGCAGCTTGAGGGGGGACACTGAAGCTTTCTTT. Protein product: CASSLRGDTEAFF. The chain uses TRBV5-1 and TRBJ1-1, with D tentatively TRBD1 (6 bases). Trimming took off 1 base at V and 3 bases at J, with 7 bases between the two ends. Germline V CDR1 and CDR2: SGHRS, YFSETQ. The CDR3 consists of 13 residues.

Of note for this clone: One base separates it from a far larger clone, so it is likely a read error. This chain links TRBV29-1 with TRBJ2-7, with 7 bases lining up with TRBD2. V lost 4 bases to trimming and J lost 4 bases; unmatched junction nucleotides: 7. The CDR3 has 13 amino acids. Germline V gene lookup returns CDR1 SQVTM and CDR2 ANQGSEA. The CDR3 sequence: CSVVLAGVYEQYF. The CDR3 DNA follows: TGCAGCGTTGTACTTGCGGGAGTATACGAGCAGTACTTC.

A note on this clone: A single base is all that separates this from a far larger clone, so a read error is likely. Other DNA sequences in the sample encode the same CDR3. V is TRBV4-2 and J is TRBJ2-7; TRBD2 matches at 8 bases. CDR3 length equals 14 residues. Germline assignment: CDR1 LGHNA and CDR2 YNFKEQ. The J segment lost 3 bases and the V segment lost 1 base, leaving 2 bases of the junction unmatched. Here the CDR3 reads CASSQGTSGYEQYF. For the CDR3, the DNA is TGTGCCAGCAGCCAAGGTACTAGCGGCTACGAGCAGTACTTC.

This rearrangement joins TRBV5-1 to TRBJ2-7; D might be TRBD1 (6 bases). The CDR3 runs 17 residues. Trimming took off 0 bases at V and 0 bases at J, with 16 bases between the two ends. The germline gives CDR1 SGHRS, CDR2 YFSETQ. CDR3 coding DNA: TGCGCCAGCAGCTTGGCCTTACAGGGAACCTCCTCCTACGAGCAGTACTTC. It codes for CASSLALQGTSSYEQYF.

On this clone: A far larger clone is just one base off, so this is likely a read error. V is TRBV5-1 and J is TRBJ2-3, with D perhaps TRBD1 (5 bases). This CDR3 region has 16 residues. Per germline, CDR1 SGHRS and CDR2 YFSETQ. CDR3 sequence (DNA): TGCGCCAGCAGCTTGGAGGGCAGGGTAGCCACAGATGCGCAGTATTTT. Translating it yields CASSLEGRVATDAQYF.

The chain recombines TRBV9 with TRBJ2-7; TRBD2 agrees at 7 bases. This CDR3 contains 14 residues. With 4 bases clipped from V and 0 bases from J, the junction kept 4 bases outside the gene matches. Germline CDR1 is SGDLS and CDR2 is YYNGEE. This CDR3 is CASSSGGSSYEQYF. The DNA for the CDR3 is TGTGCCAGCAGCTCGGGGGGAAGCTCCTACGAGCAGTACTTC.

The DNA for the CDR3 is TGTGCCAGCACCGGCTCCTTTGGGACAGGGAAGACAGATACGCAGTATTTT. It is translated as CASTGSFGTGKTDTQYF. The chain employs TRBV28 and TRBJ2-3; 9 bases fit TRBD1. The CDR3 spans 17 residues. Trimming took 7 bases from V and 3 from J; bases not matched to a gene: 14. The V gene's germline CDR1 is MDHEN and CDR2 SYDVKM.

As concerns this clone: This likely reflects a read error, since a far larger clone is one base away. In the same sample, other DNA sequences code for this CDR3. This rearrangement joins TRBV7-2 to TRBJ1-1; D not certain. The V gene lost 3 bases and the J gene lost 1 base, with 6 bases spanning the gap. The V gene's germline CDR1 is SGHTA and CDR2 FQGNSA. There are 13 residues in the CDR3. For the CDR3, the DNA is TGTGCCAGCAGCTTTTCAGAGAACACTGAAGCTTTCTTT. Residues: CASSFSENTEAFF. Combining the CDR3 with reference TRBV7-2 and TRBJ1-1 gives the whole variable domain GAGVSQSPSNKVTEKGKDVELRCDPISGHTALYWYRQSLGQGLEFLIYFQGNSAPDKSGLPSDRFSAERTGGSVSTLTIQRTQQEDSAVYLCASSFSENTEAFFGQGTRLTVV.

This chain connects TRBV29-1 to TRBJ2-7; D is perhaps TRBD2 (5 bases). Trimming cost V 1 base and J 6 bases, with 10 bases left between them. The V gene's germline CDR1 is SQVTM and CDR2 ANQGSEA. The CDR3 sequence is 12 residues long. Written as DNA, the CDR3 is TGCAGCGTTGAAGTCGCTAGCCGCGAGCAGTACTTC. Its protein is CSVEVASREQYF.

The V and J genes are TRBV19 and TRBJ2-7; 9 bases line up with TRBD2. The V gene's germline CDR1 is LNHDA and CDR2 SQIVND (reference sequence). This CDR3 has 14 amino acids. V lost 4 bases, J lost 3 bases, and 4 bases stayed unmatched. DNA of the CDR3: TGTGCCAGTAGTACGACTAGCGGAGACTACGAGCAGTACTTC. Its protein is CASSTTSGDYEQYF.

The CDR3 region is CASSRFGGLASGLKDNEQFF. Here the CDR3 DNA reads TGTGCCAGCAGCCGCTTTGGGGGGCTGGCTTCCGGTCTTAAGGACAATGAGCAGTTCTTC. The chain recombines TRBV5-4 with TRBJ2-1; D possibly matches TRBD1 or TRBD2 (6 bases each). The CDR3 is 20 residues long. Germline CDR1 SGHNT, CDR2 YYREEE (reference sequence). V was trimmed by 4 bases and J by 5 bases, leaving 31 bases between them.

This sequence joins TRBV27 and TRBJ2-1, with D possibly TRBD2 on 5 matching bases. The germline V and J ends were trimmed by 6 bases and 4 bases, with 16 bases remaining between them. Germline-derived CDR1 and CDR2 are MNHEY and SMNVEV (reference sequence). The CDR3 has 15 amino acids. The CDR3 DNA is TGTGCCAGCAGCCAACGAGGGATACAGTACAATGAGCAGTTCTTC. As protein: CASSQRGIQYNEQFF.

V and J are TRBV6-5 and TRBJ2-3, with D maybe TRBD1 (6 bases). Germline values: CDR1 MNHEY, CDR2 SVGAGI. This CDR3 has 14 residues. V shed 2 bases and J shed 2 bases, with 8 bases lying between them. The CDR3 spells CASSYGQNTDTQYF. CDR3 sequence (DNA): TGTGCCAGCAGTTACGGACAGAACACAGATACGCAGTATTTT.

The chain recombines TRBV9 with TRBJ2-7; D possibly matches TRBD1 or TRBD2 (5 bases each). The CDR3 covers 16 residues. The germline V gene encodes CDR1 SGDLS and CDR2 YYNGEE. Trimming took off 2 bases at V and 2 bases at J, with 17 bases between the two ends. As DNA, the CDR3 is TGTGCCAGCAGCGTTTTAAGGGGAGAACTTGCCTACGAGCAGTACTTC. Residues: CASSVLRGELAYEQYF.

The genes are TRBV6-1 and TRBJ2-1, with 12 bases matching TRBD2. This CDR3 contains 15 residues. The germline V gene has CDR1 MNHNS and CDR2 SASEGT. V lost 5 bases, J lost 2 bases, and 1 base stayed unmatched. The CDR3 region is CASSRTSGTYNEQFF. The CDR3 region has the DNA TGTGCCAGCAGTCGGACTAGCGGGACCTACAATGAGCAGTTCTTC.

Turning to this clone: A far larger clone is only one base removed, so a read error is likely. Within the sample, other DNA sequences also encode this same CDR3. The CDR3, as DNA: TGTGCCAGTAGCTACCCGGACAGGAACACTGAAGCTTTCTTT. It yields the protein CASSYPDRNTEAFF. This sequence joins TRBV5-6 and TRBJ1-1, with D possibly TRBD1 on 6 matching bases. The CDR3 length is 14 residues. Per germline, CDR1 SGHDT and CDR2 YYEEEE.

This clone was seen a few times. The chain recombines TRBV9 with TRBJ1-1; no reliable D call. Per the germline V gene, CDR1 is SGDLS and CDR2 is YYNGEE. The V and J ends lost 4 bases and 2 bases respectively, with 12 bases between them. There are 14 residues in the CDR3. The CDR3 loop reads CASSLIEGNTEAFF. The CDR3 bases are TGTGCCAGCAGCCTTATCGAAGGTAACACTGAAGCTTTCTTT.

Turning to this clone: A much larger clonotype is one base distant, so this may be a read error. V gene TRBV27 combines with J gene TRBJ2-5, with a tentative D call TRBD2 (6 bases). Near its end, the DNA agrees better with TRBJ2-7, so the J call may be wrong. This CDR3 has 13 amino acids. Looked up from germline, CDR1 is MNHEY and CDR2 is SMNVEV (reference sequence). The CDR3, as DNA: TGTGCCAGCAGCAATAGCGGAGACTACGAGCAGTACTTC. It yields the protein CASSNSGDYEQYF.

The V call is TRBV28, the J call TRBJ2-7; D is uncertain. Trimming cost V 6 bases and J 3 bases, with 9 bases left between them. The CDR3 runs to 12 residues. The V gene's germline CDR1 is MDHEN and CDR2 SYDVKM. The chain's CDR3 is CASRRLGYEQYF. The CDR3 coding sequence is TGTGCCAGCAGGAGGCTAGGCTACGAGCAGTACTTC.

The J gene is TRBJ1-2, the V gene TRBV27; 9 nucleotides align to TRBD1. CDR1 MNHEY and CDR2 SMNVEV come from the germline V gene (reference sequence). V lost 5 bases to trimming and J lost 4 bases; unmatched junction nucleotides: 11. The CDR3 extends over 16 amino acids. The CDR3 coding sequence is TGTGCCAGCAGTCCACGCCGGACAGGGGCTCCCTATGGCTACACCTTC. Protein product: CASSPRRTGAPYGYTF.

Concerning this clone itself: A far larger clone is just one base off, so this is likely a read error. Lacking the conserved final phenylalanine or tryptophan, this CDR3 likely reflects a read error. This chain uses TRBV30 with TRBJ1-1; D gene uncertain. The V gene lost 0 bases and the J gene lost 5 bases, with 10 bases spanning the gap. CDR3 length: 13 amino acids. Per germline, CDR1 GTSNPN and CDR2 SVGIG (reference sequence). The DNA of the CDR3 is TGTGCCTGGAGTGTAGTACTAGGAACTGAAGCTTTCTCT. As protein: CAWSVVLGTEAFS.

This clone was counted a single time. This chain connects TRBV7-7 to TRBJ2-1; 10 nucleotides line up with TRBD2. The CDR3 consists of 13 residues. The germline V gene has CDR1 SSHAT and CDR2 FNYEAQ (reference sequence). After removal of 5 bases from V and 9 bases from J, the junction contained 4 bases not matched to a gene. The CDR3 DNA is TGTGCCAGCAGCCAAACTAGCGGGACTGAGCAGTTCTTC. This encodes CASSQTSGTEQFF.

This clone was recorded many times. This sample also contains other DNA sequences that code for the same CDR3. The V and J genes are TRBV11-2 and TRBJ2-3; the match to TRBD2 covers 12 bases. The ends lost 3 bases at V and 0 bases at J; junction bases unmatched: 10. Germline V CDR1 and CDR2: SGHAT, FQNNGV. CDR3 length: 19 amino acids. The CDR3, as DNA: TGTGCCAGCAGCTTCGAACGGACGCTAGCGGGAGGGAGCACAGATACGCAGTATTTT. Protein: CASSFERTLAGGSTDTQYF.

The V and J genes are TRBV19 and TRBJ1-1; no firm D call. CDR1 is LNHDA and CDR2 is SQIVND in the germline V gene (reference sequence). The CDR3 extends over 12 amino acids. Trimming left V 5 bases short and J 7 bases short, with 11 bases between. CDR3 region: CASSPLTGEAFF. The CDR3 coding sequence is TGTGCCAGTAGTCCGTTGACCGGTGAAGCTTTCTTT.

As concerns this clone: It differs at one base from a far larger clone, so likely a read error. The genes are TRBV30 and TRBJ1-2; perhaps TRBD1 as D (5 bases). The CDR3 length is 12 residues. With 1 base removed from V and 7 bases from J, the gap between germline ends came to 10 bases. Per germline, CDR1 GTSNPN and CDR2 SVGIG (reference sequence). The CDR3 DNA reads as TGTGCCTGGAGTGAACAGGCCAGTGGCTACACCTTC. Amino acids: CAWSEQASGYTF.

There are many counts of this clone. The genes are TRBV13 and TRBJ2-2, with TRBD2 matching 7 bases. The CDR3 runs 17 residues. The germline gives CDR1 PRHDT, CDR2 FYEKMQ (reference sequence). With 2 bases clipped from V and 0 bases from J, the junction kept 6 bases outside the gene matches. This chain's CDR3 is CASSLSLADPNTGELFF. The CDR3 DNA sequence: TGTGCCAGCAGCTTAAGTCTAGCGGACCCGAACACCGGGGAGCTGTTTTTT.

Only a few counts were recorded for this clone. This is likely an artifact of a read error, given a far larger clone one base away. The CDR3 nucleotides are TGTGCCAGCAGCCATGGACAGGGGGCAGGCGAGCAGTACTTC. This encodes CASSHGQGAGEQYF. This chain joins TRBV7-8 and TRBJ2-7, with 11 bases that match TRBD1. Germline V gives CDR1 SGHVS, CDR2 FQNEAQ. The CDR3 is made up of 14 amino acids. Trimming took 5 bases from V and 6 from J; bases not matched to a gene: 6.

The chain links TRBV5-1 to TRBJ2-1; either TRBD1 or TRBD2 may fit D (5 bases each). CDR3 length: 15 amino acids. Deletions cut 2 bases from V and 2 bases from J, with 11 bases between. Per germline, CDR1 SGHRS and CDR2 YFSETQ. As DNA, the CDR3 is TGCGCCAGCAGCTTAACCGGGACCACCTACAATGAGCAGTTCTTC. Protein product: CASSLTGTTYNEQFF.

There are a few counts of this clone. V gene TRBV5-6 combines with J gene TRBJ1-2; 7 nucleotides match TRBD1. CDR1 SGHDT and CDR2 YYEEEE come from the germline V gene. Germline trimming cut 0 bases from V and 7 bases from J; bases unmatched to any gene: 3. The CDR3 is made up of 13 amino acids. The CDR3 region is CASSLEGQTGYTF. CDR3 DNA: TGTGCCAGCAGCTTGGAGGGACAGACTGGCTACACCTTC.